These 18 T cell receptor beta chains originate from one sample sequenced in a study of CD8 T cells in Susac syndrome. RNA in amounts of about 0.45 to 1 ug was reverse transcribed with random hexamers. Each CDR3 protein is one row after TCRdb ran MiXCR on the immunoSEQ multiplex PCR reads. Here the sample spans approximately 87,000 distinct CDR3 sequences, approximately 96% being singletons. Sequenced input: CD8+ T cells from PBMCs. The receptor set was obtained from a human donor with Susac syndrome.

This clonotype was picked up a small number of times. This chain joins TRBV5-6 and TRBJ2-7; 10 positions agree with TRBD1. The CDR3 contains 14 residues. Germline V gives CDR1 SGHDT, CDR2 YYEEEE. V shed 2 bases and J 7 bases; nucleotides not matched to a gene: 6. CDR3 sequence reads: CASSLRQGAGEQYF. DNA of the CDR3: TGTGCCAGCAGCTTAAGACAGGGGGCAGGGGAGCAGTACTTC.

This chain links TRBV5-6 with TRBJ2-7, with 7 bases matching TRBD2. The CDR3 contains 14 residues. Germline V gene sequence: CDR1 SGHDT, CDR2 YYEEEE. V was clipped by 0 bases and J by 6 bases; unmatched bases: 6. CDR3 sequence reads: CASSLAGGTGEQYV. The CDR3 nucleotides read TGTGCCAGCAGCTTGGCCGGGGGGACGGGCGAGCAGTACGTC.

The CDR3 sequence is CASSSSLAGGHTDTQYF. Written as DNA, the CDR3 is TGTGCCAGCAGTTCGTCGCTAGCGGGGGGACACACAGATACGCAGTATTTT. The genes are TRBV28 and TRBJ2-3, with 11 bases aligning to TRBD2. Trimming at V came to 4 bases and at J to 2 bases, leaving 8 bases not matched to a gene. The CDR3 consists of 17 residues. Germline V gene data show CDR1 as MDHEN and CDR2 as SYDVKM.

This sequence joins TRBV7-9 and TRBJ2-1; 7 bases align to TRBD2. V lost 3 bases, J lost 6 bases, and 5 bases stayed unmatched. Germline CDR1 reads SEHNR; CDR2 reads FQNEAQ (reference sequence). The CDR3 runs to 14 residues. The CDR3 nucleotides are TGTGCCAGCAGCTTTAGCGGGTCCGGCAATGAGCAGTTCTTC. Translation gives CASSFSGSGNEQFF.

The chain has TRBV14 and TRBJ2-1; 14 bases fit TRBD2. This CDR3 comprises 19 residues. The germline CDR1 and CDR2 sequences are SGHDN and FVKESK. V gave up 6 bases and J gave up 4 bases; unmatched junction bases: 14. CDR3 sequence (DNA): TGTGCCAGCAGTTCCCCCGCCGGACTAGCGGGGGGAAGATACAATGAGCAGTTCTTC. This sequence encodes CASSSPAGLAGGRYNEQFF.

The V and J genes are TRBV5-6 and TRBJ2-3; 7 nucleotides agree with TRBD2. Per germline, CDR1 SGHDT and CDR2 YYEEEE. This CDR3 is built from 14 residues. V shed 4 bases and J 4 bases; nucleotides not matched to a gene: 6. The CDR3 spells CASSRGLPADTQYF. In nucleotides, the CDR3 is TGTGCCAGCAGCCGGGGACTACCAGCAGATACGCAGTATTTT.

This CDR3 reads CSVEVGRWEQYF. CDR3 nucleotides: TGCAGCGTTGAAGTAGGAAGGTGGGAGCAGTACTTC. The chain links TRBV29-1 to TRBJ2-7; the D is unclear. The germline gives CDR1 SQVTM, CDR2 ANQGSEA. This CDR3 spans 12 amino acids. Trimming removed 1 base from V and 7 bases from J, with 11 bases in between.

The chain carries TRBV9 and TRBJ1-5; D possibly corresponds to TRBD1 (6 bases). The germline V gene encodes CDR1 SGDLS and CDR2 YYNGEE. This CDR3 has 14 amino acids. V was trimmed by 7 bases and J by 1 base, leaving 12 bases between them. CDR3 DNA: TGTGCCAGCGGAGGGGGTGGGAGCAATCAGCCCCAGCATTTT. Translating gives CASGGGGSNQPQHF.

This chain links TRBV10-3 with TRBJ1-1; no reliable D call. The germline gives CDR1 ENHRY, CDR2 SYGVKD. The ends were cut back, 3 bases at V and 1 base at J, with 9 bases in the middle. The CDR3 covers 14 residues. The DNA for the CDR3 is TGTGCCATCAGTGAAGAGGTCCCGAACACTGAAGCTTTCTTT. Protein: CAISEEVPNTEAFF.

The genes are TRBV6-2 or TRBV6-3 and TRBJ2-6, with no clear D. V lost 2 bases and J lost 0, with 5 bases in between. The CDR3 covers 15 residues. Germline CDR1 reads MNHEY; CDR2 reads SVGEGT. The CDR3 loop reads CASSYENSGANVLTF. The CDR3, as DNA: TGTGCCAGCAGTTACGAGAACTCTGGGGCCAACGTCCTGACTTTC.

This rearrangement joins TRBV19 to TRBJ2-1; weak D call: TRBD2 (5 bases). V dropped 3 bases and J dropped 0 bases, with 9 bases sitting between them. CDR3 size: 15 residues. Germline CDR1 and CDR2: LNHDA and SQIVND (reference sequence). CDR3 DNA sequence: TGTGCCAGTAGTATGGCAAGCGGCTCCTACAATGAGCAGTTCTTC. Translation: CASSMASGSYNEQFF.

The V and J genes are TRBV11-2 and TRBJ2-7; no clear D gene. CDR3 length: 13 amino acids. The ends were cut back, 1 base at V and 3 bases at J, with 7 bases in the middle. Germline values: CDR1 SGHAT, CDR2 FQNNGV. This CDR3 is CASSLGRYYEQYV. As DNA, the CDR3 is TGTGCCAGCAGCTTAGGCCGATACTACGAGCAGTACGTC.

The rearrangement uses TRBV6-2 or TRBV6-3 and TRBJ2-2; D possibly uses TRBD1 or TRBD2 (5 bases each). Trimming cost V 2 bases and J 3 bases, with 10 bases left between them. Looked up from germline, CDR1 is MNHEY and CDR2 is SVGEGT. This CDR3 region has 15 residues. CDR3 in amino acids: CASSYPGTYTGELFF. In nucleotides, the CDR3 is TGTGCCAGCAGTTACCCCGGGACCTACACCGGGGAGCTGTTTTTT.

The chain recombines TRBV28 with TRBJ2-7; tentative D call: TRBD2 (5 bases). V was cut by 6 bases and J by 2 bases, with 11 bases left in between. The CDR3 runs 13 residues. Per the germline V gene, CDR1 is MDHEN and CDR2 is SYDVKM. CDR3 bases: TGTGCCAGCAGGCCGGACTCCCCCTACGAGCAGTACTTC. It is translated as CASRPDSPYEQYF.

This chain uses TRBV5-1 with TRBJ2-7; D call uncertain. Germline CDR1 reads SGHRS; CDR2 reads YFSETQ. Trimming took off 3 bases at V and 0 bases at J, with 13 bases between the two ends. The CDR3 has 15 amino acids. The CDR3 sequence: CASSCGLSCSYEQYF. The CDR3 coding sequence is TGCGCCAGCAGCTGTGGTCTCAGCTGCTCCTACGAGCAGTACTTC.

The chain joins TRBV7-9 to TRBJ2-7, with D uncertain. The CDR3 has 13 amino acids. The V end lost 1 base, the J end lost 6 bases, and 10 bases lay between the germline ends. The germline V gene has CDR1 SEHNR and CDR2 FQNEAQ (reference sequence). The CDR3 bases are TGTGCCAGCAGCTTAGTCGGAGCATCCGAGCAGTACTTC. It is translated as CASSLVGASEQYF.

This chain joins TRBV20-1 and TRBJ1-1, with a possible D match to TRBD1 (5 bases). The V gene's germline CDR1 is DFQATT and CDR2 SNEGSKA (reference sequence). Trimming took off 0 bases at V and 6 bases at J, with 17 bases between the two ends. The CDR3 loop spans 15 amino acids. The chain's CDR3 is CSARDRGAVLAEAFF. The CDR3 DNA is TGCAGTGCTAGAGATCGTGGGGCTGTGCTGGCTGAAGCTTTCTTT.

The rearrangement joins TRBV7-8 to TRBJ1-1; D is uncertain. Germline V gives CDR1 SGHVS, CDR2 FQNEAQ. This CDR3 region has 14 residues. V shed 3 bases and J shed 1 base, with 9 bases lying between them. CDR3 nucleotide sequence: TGTGCCAGCAGCTTTAGCAGCGGGAACACTGAAGCTTTCTTT. Translated: CASSFSSGNTEAFF.